These 4 T cell receptor beta chains were sequenced from one sample in a study of OX40 agonist ivuxolimab in advanced cancers. Library preparation was by the immunoSEQ multiplex PCR assay. The source is immuneACCESS, and TCRdb retained only in-frame sequences with V and J called. Part of the clones is not carried over; for the studies checked, unresolved V genes explain less than half of this, and the remainder is unexplained. The sample table holds around 100,000 clones, of which around 91% were seen once. The top ten constitute roughly 0.15% of the sample. This specimen consisted of CD4+ or CD8+ T cells sorted from blood, obtained in a trial of the OX40 agonist ivuxolimab. The receptors here all came from an adult with an advanced solid tumor such as melanoma, head and neck, liver or kidney cancer.

This chain joins TRBV30 and TRBJ1-2, with no clear D. V lost 0 bases and J lost 0, with 11 bases in between. CDR1 is GTSNPN, CDR2 SVGIG, per germline (reference sequence). The CDR3 is made up of 15 amino acids. In DNA form, the CDR3 reads TGTGCCTGGAGTGTTCCGGGTACCTCTAACTATGGCTACACCTTC. The encoded protein is CAWSVPGTSNYGYTF.

The chain is built from TRBV19 and TRBJ1-2; perhaps TRBD1 as D (5 bases). There are 14 residues in the CDR3. CDR1 and CDR2 from the germline V gene are LNHDA and SQIVND (reference sequence). V was trimmed by 3 bases and J by 0 bases, leaving 8 bases between them. CDR3 nucleotide sequence: TGTGCCAGTAGTATCGCAGGGACTAACTATGGCTACACCTTC. As protein: CASSIAGTNYGYTF.

This sequence joins TRBV27 and TRBJ1-5, with unresolved D. In germline, CDR1 is MNHEY, CDR2 SMNVEV (reference sequence). The CDR3 runs 20 residues. Trimming took 5 bases from V and 0 from J, leaving 26 bases between them. This CDR3 is CASSPYTISNQRYSNQPQHF. DNA for the CDR3: TGTGCCAGCAGTCCCTATACAATATCTAATCAGAGATATAGCAATCAGCCCCAGCATTTT.

This clone appeared a few times. This sequence joins TRBV18 and TRBJ1-1; D ambiguous. CDR1 and CDR2 (germline): KGHSH, LQKENI. Trimming shortened V by 2 bases and J by 11 bases, and 9 bases separated the two germline ends. The CDR3 has 11 residues. CDR3 protein: CASSPGLSAFF. CDR3 coding DNA: TGTGCCAGCTCACCAGGGCTAAGTGCTTTCTTT.